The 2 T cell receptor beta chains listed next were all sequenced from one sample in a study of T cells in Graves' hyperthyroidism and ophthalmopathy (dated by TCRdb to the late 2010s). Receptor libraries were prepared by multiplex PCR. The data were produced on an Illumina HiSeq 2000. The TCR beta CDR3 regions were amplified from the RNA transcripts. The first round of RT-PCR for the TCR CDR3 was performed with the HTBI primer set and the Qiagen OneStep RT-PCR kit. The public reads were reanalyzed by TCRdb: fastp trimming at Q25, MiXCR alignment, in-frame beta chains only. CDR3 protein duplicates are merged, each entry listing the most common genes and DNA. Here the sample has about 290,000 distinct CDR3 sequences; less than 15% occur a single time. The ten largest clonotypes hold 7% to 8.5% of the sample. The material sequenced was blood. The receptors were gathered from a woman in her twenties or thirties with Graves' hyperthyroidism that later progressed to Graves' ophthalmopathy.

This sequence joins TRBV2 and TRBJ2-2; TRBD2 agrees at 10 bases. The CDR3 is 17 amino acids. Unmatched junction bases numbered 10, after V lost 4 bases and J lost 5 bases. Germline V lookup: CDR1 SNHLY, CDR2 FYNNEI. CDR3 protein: CASSAQLAGALTGELFF. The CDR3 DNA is TGTGCCAGCAGTGCCCAGCTAGCGGGAGCTCTGACCGGGGAGCTGTTTTTT.

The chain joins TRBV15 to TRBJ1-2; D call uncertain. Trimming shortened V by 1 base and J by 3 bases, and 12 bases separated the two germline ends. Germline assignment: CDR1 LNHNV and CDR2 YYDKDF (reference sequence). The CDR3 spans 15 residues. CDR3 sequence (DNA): TGTGCCACCAGCAGAGTACGGTTTGGGGACTATGGCTACACCTTC. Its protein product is CATSRVRFGDYGYTF.